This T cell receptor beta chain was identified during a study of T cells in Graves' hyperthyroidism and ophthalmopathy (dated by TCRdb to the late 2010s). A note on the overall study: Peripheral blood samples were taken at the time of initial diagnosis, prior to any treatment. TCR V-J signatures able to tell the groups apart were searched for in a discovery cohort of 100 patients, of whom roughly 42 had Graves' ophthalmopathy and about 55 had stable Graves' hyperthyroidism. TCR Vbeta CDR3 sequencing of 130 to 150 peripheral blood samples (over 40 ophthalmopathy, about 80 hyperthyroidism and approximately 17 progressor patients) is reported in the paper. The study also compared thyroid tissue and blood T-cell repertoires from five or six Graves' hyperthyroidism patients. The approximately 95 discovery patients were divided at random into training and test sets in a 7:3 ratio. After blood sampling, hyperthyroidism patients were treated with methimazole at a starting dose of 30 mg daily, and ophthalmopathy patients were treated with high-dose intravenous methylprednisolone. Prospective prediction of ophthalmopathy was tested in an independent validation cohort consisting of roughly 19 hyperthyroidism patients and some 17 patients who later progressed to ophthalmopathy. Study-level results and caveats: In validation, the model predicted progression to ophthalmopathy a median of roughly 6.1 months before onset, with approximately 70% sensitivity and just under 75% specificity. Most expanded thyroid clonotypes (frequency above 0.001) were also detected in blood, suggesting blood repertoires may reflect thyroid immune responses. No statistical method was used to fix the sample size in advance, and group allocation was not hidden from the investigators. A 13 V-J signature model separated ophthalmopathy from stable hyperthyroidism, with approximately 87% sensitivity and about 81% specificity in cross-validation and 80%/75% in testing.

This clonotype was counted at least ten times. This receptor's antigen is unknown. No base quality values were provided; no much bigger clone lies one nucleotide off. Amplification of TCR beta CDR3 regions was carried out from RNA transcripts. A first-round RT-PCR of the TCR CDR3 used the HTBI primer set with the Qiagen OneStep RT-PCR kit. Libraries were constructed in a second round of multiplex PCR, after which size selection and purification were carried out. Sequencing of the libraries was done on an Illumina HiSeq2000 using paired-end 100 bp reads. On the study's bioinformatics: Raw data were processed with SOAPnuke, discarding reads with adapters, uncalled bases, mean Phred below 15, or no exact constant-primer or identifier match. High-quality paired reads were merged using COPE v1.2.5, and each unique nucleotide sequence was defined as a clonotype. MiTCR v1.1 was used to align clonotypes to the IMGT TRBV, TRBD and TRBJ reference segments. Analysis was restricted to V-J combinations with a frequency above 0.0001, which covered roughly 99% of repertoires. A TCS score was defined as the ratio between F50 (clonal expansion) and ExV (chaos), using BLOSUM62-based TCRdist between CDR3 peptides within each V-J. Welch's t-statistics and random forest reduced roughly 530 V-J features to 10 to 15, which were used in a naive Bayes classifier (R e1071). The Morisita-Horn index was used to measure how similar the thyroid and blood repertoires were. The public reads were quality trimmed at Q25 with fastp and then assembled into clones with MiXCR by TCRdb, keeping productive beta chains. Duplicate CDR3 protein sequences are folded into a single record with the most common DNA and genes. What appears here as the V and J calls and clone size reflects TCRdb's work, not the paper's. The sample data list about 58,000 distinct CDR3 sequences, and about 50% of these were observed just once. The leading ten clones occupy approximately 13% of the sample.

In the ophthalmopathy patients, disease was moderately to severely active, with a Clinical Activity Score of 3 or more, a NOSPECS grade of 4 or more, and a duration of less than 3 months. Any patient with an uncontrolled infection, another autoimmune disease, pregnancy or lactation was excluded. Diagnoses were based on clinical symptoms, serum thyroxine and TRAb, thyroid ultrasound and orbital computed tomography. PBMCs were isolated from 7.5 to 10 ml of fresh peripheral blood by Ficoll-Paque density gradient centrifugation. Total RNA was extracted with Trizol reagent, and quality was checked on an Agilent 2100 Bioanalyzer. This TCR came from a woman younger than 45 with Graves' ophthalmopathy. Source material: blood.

The CDR3 here reads CASSLEGNSYEQYF. The bases are TGCGCCAGCAGCTTAGAGGGGAACTCCTACGAGCAGTACTTC. In this chain, TRBV5-1 is recombined with TRBJ2-7; the D assignment is uncertain and may be TRBD1 or TRBD2, with 5 bases supporting each. In the germline V gene, CDR1 corresponds to SGHRS and CDR2 to YFSETQ. Trimming takes 2 bases from V and 0 bases from J, and the germline ends sit 9 bases apart. The CDR3 contains 14 residues, cysteine and phenylalanine counted. The sequence is cut down to CDR3 DNA, 42 bases in frame from base 1.